A selection of T cell receptor beta chains follows, all from one sample in a study of blood T cell repertoires in COVID-19. Profiling relied on immunoSEQ multiplex PCR, and the TCRdb table lists in-frame clones only, not all of them. The sample has around 57,000 clones, 85% to 90% seen once. Sequencing was performed on peripheral blood. The receptors derive from a human donor with active COVID-19. The donor label of this sample is uncertain. Both conserved end residues are part of each CDR3. Each record gives: J gene, D gene, V gene, CDR3 protein, CDR3 DNA. A D gene is named only where the DNA matches it firmly.

j_gene: TRBJ2-5
d_gene: TRBD1
v_gene: TRBV11-2
CDR3aa: CASSSYRGGRQETQYF
CDR3nt: TGTGCCAGCAGCTCATACAGGGGCGGCCGTCAAGAGACCCAGTACTTC

j_gene: TRBJ1-5
d_gene: .
v_gene: TRBV7-2
CDR3aa: CASSLNRAGNQPQHF
CDR3nt: TGTGCCAGCAGCTTAAACAGGGCAGGAAATCAGCCCCAGCATTTT

j_gene: TRBJ1-1
d_gene: .
v_gene: TRBV9
CDR3aa: CASSLQGGVEAFF
CDR3nt: TGTGCCAGCAGCTTACAGGGTGGGGTTGAAGCTTTCTTT

j_gene: TRBJ2-5
d_gene: TRBD2
v_gene: TRBV5-1
CDR3aa: CASSRSGGSQETQYF
CDR3nt: TGCGCCAGCAGCCGTAGCGGGGGAAGCCAAGAGACCCAGTACTTC

j_gene: TRBJ2-1
d_gene: TRBD2
v_gene: TRBV2
CDR3aa: CASTTPGGGGAGREQFF
CDR3nt: TGTGCCAGCACCACCCCTGGTGGCGGGGGGGCCGGTAGGGAGCAGTTCTTC

j_gene: TRBJ1-2
d_gene: .
v_gene: TRBV28
CDR3aa: CASRNRYRDYGYTF
CDR3nt: TGTGCCAGCAGGAACAGGTATCGGGACTATGGCTACACCTTC

j_gene: TRBJ2-5
d_gene: TRBD2
v_gene: TRBV4-2
CDR3aa: CASSQPGLAVQETQYF
CDR3nt: TGTGCCAGCAGCCAACCGGGACTAGCGGTACAAGAGACCCAGTACTTC

j_gene: TRBJ2-3
d_gene: TRBD2
v_gene: TRBV4-3
CDR3aa: CASSQDGVAGVRGADTQYF
CDR3nt: TGCGCCAGCAGCCAAGATGGGGTAGCGGGAGTCAGGGGTGCAGATACGCAGTATTTT

j_gene: TRBJ1-1
d_gene: .
v_gene: TRBV2
CDR3aa: CASSNTLWGGEAFF
CDR3nt: TGTGCCAGCAGTAATACCCTTTGGGGCGGTGAAGCTTTCTTT

j_gene: TRBJ2-1
d_gene: TRBD2
v_gene: TRBV29-1
CDR3aa: CSVETGTSGGFRYYNEQFF
CDR3nt: TGCAGCGTTGAAACCGGGACTAGCGGGGGATTTAGATATTACAATGAGCAGTTCTTC

j_gene: TRBJ2-1
d_gene: TRBD1
v_gene: TRBV27
CDR3aa: CASSHRGPVDNEQFF
CDR3nt: TGTGCCAGCAGTCACAGGGGGCCAGTGGACAATGAGCAGTTCTTC

j_gene: TRBJ2-5
d_gene: .
v_gene: TRBV24-1
CDR3aa: CATSDPSGGETQYF
CDR3nt: TGTGCCACCAGTGACCCCTCAGGGGGGGAGACCCAGTACTTC

j_gene: TRBJ2-7
d_gene: .
v_gene: TRBV7-2
CDR3aa: CASSLVGGLGYEQYF
CDR3nt: TGTGCCAGCAGCTTAGTGGGGGGGCTTGGCTACGAGCAGTACTTC

j_gene: TRBJ2-5
d_gene: TRBD1
v_gene: TRBV30
CDR3aa: CAWDRGRETQYF
CDR3nt: TGTGCCTGGGACAGGGGGAGAGAGACCCAGTACTTC

j_gene: TRBJ1-3
d_gene: .
v_gene: TRBV9
CDR3aa: CASSPNPGNSGNTIYF
CDR3nt: TGTGCCAGCAGCCCCAATCCGGGGAACTCTGGAAACACCATATATTTT

j_gene: TRBJ1-3
d_gene: .
v_gene: TRBV30
CDR3aa: CAFYPPGNTIYF
CDR3nt: TGTGCCTTTTATCCTCCTGGAAACACCATATATTTT

j_gene: TRBJ1-2
d_gene: .
v_gene: TRBV6-5
CDR3aa: CASSYSGGGYGYTF
CDR3nt: TGTGCCAGCAGTTACTCGGGGGGTGGCTATGGCTACACCTTC

j_gene: TRBJ1-2
d_gene: .
v_gene: TRBV7-3
CDR3aa: CASSRLARGKGGYTF
CDR3nt: TGTGCCAGCAGCCGGCTAGCACGGGGAAAGGGTGGCTACACCTTC

j_gene: TRBJ1-6
d_gene: TRBD1
v_gene: TRBV12-3/TRBV12-4
CDR3aa: CASSTWGADRGYF
CDR3nt: TGTGCCAGCAGTACCTGGGGGGCGGACAGGGGATACTTT

j_gene: TRBJ2-1
d_gene: TRBD2
v_gene: TRBV27
CDR3aa: CASSLRTSGRAIEQFF
CDR3nt: TGTGCCAGCAGTCTCCGGACTAGCGGGAGGGCCATTGAGCAGTTCTTC

j_gene: TRBJ2-7
d_gene: TRBD1
v_gene: TRBV12-5
CDR3aa: CASGPRTGGVKTYEQYF
CDR3nt: TGTGCTAGTGGCCCCAGGACAGGGGGCGTCAAAACCTACGAGCAGTACTTC

j_gene: TRBJ1-6
d_gene: .
v_gene: TRBV30
CDR3aa: CAWSVREGSPLHF
CDR3nt: TGTGCCTGGAGTGTGAGGGAGGGTTCACCCCTCCACTTT

j_gene: TRBJ2-7
d_gene: TRBD1
v_gene: TRBV24-1
CDR3aa: CATSDGTGYANEQYF
CDR3nt: TGTGCCACCAGTGATGGGACAGGGTATGCGAACGAGCAGTACTTC

j_gene: TRBJ1-2
d_gene: TRBD1
v_gene: TRBV2
CDR3aa: CASRRTGANYGYTF
CDR3nt: TGTGCCAGCAGACGGACAGGGGCTAACTATGGCTACACCTTC

j_gene: TRBJ1-1
d_gene: TRBD1
v_gene: TRBV5-1
CDR3aa: CASSFRGRGAEAFF
CDR3nt: TGCGCCAGCAGCTTCAGGGGGCGCGGGGCTGAAGCTTTCTTT

j_gene: TRBJ2-5
d_gene: TRBD1
v_gene: TRBV9
CDR3aa: CASSVVEGAGETQYF
CDR3nt: TGTGCCAGCAGCGTAGTCGAGGGGGCGGGAGAGACCCAGTACTTC

j_gene: TRBJ2-5
d_gene: TRBD1
v_gene: TRBV30
CDR3aa: CAWSSPRQGEYQETQYF
CDR3nt: TGTGCCTGGAGTTCTCCTCGACAGGGAGAGTACCAAGAGACCCAGTACTTC